This T cell receptor beta chain comes out of a study of OX40 agonist ivuxolimab in advanced cancers. Study-level information: Those treated in dose escalation had hepatocellular carcinoma, melanoma, renal cell cancer or head and neck cancer. Partial responses were achieved by three patients, of whom one had hepatocellular carcinoma and two had cutaneous melanoma. Findings and caveats of the study: Relative to CD4+, CD8+ T cells held more expanded clones on average. Antigen specificity remained undetermined for the expanded peripheral T cells.

This table comes from immunoSEQ multiplex PCR, and its TCRdb copy is limited to in-frame clones, with some not included. The sample carries about 70,000 clones, roughly four fifths recorded once. This clone was recorded only once. Its specificity is not known. V was shortened by 0 bases and J by 1 base, with 9 bases between the two germline ends. The CDR3 has 15 amino acids. Germline V gene lookup returns CDR1 SGHTA and CDR2 FQGNSA. This specimen was CD4+ or CD8+ T cells sorted from blood, taken in a trial of the OX40 agonist ivuxolimab. The source of this sequence is an adult with an advanced solid tumor such as melanoma, head and neck, liver or kidney cancer. The rearrangement links TRBV7-2 to TRBJ1-1; D unresolved. The CDR3 DNA reads TGTGCCAGCAGCTTAGCAGCGACGAGGAACACTGAAGCTTTCTTT. Translated, it gives CASSLAATRNTEAFF. Full variable domain (rest looked up from reference TRBV7-2 and TRBJ1-1): GAGVSQSPSNKVTEKGKDVELRCDPISGHTALYWYRQSLGQGLEFLIYFQGNSAPDKSGLPSDRFSAERTGGSVSTLTIQRTQQEDSAVYLCASSLAATRNTEAFFGQGTRLTVV.